These T cell receptor beta chains were read from a single sample in a study of shared clonotypes between healthy human individuals. Using immunoSEQ multiplex PCR, the repertoire was profiled, and TCRdb retains in-frame clones only, with some absent. The repertoire holds some 2,100,000 clones, with around 95% as singletons. Sequencing was performed on naive CD4+ T cells sorted from blood. These receptors came from a young man in good health. Both conserved end residues are part of each CDR3. D genes are given only for firm matches. Clone size is shown for a subset of rows, as once, few, many or a class of expanded clone.

v_gene	j_gene	d_gene	abundance	CDR3nt	CDR3aa
TRBV29-1	TRBJ1-1	.	.	TGCAGCGTCGACAGTGGTTGGACTGAAGCTTTCTTT	CSVDSGWTEAFF
TRBV10-1	TRBJ1-1	TRBD1	.	TGCGCCAGCAGTGTGGGACAGGGACTACGGGCTTTCTTT	CASSVGQGLRAFF
TRBV18	TRBJ1-1	.	once	TGTGCCAGCTCACAAGGGGACCTGAACACTGAAGCTTTCTTT	CASSQGDLNTEAFF
TRBV5-1	TRBJ1-1	.	.	TGCGCCAGCAGCTTGGCCCTGGGGGTGAACACTGAAGCTTTCTTT	CASSLALGVNTEAFF
TRBV6-5	TRBJ1-1	.	.	TGTGCCAGCAGTTACTACCAGGGCTGGACTGAAGCTTTCTTT	CASSYYQGWTEAFF
TRBV15	TRBJ2-7	TRBD1	.	TGTGCCACCAGCAGACAGGGGGAGACCTACGAGCAGTACTTC	CATSRQGETYEQYF
TRBV18	TRBJ2-7	.	.	TGTGCCAGCTCTCTCGGGGGTATCTCCTACGAGCAGTACTTC	CASSLGGISYEQYF
TRBV15	TRBJ2-7	.	.	TGTGCCACCAGCAGAGTAGGTCAGGGAGGTTCCTACGAGCAGTACTTC	CATSRVGQGGSYEQYF
TRBV6-1	TRBJ2-5	TRBD1	.	TGTGCCAGCAGTGAACGAGGACAGGGGGAGACCCAGTACTTC	CASSERGQGETQYF
TRBV5-1	TRBJ1-4	.	.	TGCGCCAGCAGCTTGATGGGGGATAATGAAAAACTGTTTTTT	CASSLMGDNEKLFF
TRBV23-1	TRBJ1-2	.	.	TGCGCCAGCAAAGAGGATAGGCGGTTGATAGGCTACACCTTC	CASKEDRRLIGYTF
TRBV6-5	TRBJ1-6	.	.	TGTGCCAGCAGTTACTGGCAACCCAATAATTCACCCCTCCACTTT	CASSYWQPNNSPLHF
TRBV6-5	TRBJ2-7	.	.	TGTGCCAGCAGCCTAACCGGGACCGGGATGGGGGAGCAGTACTTC	CASSLTGTGMGEQYF
TRBV6-4	TRBJ1-6	.	once	TGTGCCAGCTTCCCGCTTAGTACAGGGAGCTCCTATAATTCACCCCTCCACTTT	CASFPLSTGSSYNSPLHF
TRBV6-5	TRBJ1-1	.	.	TGTGCCAGCACCTCCCGCAAGAACACTGAAGCTTTCTTT	CASTSRKNTEAFF
TRBV30	TRBJ1-5	.	.	TGTGCCTGGAGTGGGGTGCAGTCCAATCAGCCCCAGCATTTT	CAWSGVQSNQPQHF
TRBV5-1	TRBJ2-5	.	.	TGCGCCAGAGGAGGGACAGTTCAAGAGACCCAGTACTTC	CARGGTVQETQYF
TRBV18	TRBJ2-3	TRBD1	.	TGTGCCAGCTCGAAACCTCTCCAGGACAGGGGTTATCAAGATACGCAGTATTTT	CASSKPLQDRGYQDTQYF
TRBV5-1	TRBJ2-2	TRBD2	.	TGCGCCAGCAGCTCGGGACTAGCGGGAGGAGGGCGTACCGGGGAGCTGTTTTTT	CASSSGLAGGGRTGELFF
TRBV10-1	TRBJ2-3	.	.	TGCGCCAGCAGTGAGTCGGCGGGAAGCACAGATACGCAGTATTTT	CASSESAGSTDTQYF
TRBV5-4	TRBJ2-7	.	once	TGTGCCAGCAGCCGGGACACACTTTCCTACGAGCAGTACTTC	CASSRDTLSYEQYF
TRBV7-6	TRBJ1-3	.	once	TGTGCCAGCAGCTTTGACAGGACGGGAAACACCATATATTTT	CASSFDRTGNTIYF
TRBV18	TRBJ1-3	.	.	TGTGCCAGCTCATCGACAGGAAGCTCTGGAAACACCATATATTTT	CASSSTGSSGNTIYF
TRBV27	TRBJ1-4	.	once	TGTGCCAGCAGTCTACAGGGTTTAACTAATGAAAAACTGTTTTTT	CASSLQGLTNEKLFF
TRBV18	TRBJ1-5	.	.	TGTGCCAGCTCACCGGGGGCGGGCAATCAGCCCCAGCATTTT	CASSPGAGNQPQHF
TRBV15	TRBJ2-5	.	.	TGTGCCACCAGCAGAGATTCCGGGACTCAAGAGACCCAGTACTTC	CATSRDSGTQETQYF
TRBV7-9	TRBJ1-3	.	.	TGTGCCAGCAGCCCTACAGGTACTGGAAACACCATATATTTT	CASSPTGTGNTIYF
TRBV10-3	TRBJ1-4	.	.	TGTGCCATCCGTCGGGGGGGAGAGGGCGAAAAACTGTTTTTT	CAIRRGGEGEKLFF